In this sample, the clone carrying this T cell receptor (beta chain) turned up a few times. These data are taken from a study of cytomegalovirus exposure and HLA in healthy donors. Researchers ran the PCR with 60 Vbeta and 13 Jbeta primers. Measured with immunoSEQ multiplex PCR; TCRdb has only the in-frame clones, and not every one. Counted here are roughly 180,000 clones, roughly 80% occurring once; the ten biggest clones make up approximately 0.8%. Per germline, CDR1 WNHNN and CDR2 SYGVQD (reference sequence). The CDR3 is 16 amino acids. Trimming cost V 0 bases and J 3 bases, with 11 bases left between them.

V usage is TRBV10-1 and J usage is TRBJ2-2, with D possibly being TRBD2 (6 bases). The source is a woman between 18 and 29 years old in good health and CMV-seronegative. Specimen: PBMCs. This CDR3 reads CASSESGRDDTGELFF. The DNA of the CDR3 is TGCGCCAGCAGTGAGTCGGGGCGGGATGACACCGGGGAGCTGTTTTTT.